These 18 T cell receptor beta chains came from one sample sequenced in a study of T cells expressing NK-cell markers. TCRdb re-analyzed the 5' RACE reads; it lists each CDR3 protein once, without DNA. This repertoire includes a few hundred thousand distinct CDR3 sequences. Sequenced: blood T cells: a sorted CD56 or NKG2C T cell subset, CD4+ or CD8+ T cells, or bulk PBMC T cells (not recorded which). These receptors came from a man aged 18 to 69 in good health.

V and J are TRBV4-2 and TRBJ2-5; TCRdb designates TRBD2, a call that cannot be tested without DNA. CDR3 length: 12 amino acids. The germline CDR1 and CDR2 sequences are LGHNA and YNFKEQ. The CDR3 loop is CASGSSGETQYF.

The CDR3 region is CASSFTVLGEAFF. The rearrangement uses TRBV5-1 and TRBJ1-1. The germline V gene has CDR1 SGHRS and CDR2 YFSETQ. This CDR3 has 13 amino acids.

The CDR3 region is CASSLIGGEPYNEQFF. The rearrangement links TRBV5-6 to TRBJ2-1. Germline V CDR1 and CDR2: SGHDT, YYEEEE. The CDR3 extends over 16 amino acids. Together with reference TRBV5-6 and TRBJ2-1, the CDR3 gives the full variable domain: DAGVTQSPTHLIKTRGQQVTLRCSPKSGHDTVSWYQQALGQGPQFIFQYYEEEERQRGNFPDRFSGHQFPNYSSELNVNALLLGDSALYLCASSLIGGEPYNEQFFGPGTRLTVL.

The genes are TRBV12-3 or TRBV12-4 and TRBJ1-2; with no DNA, the TCRdb D assignment of TRBD1 cannot be verified. The CDR3 contains 14 residues. CDR3 protein: CASSILRTNYGYTF.

The J gene is TRBJ1-1, the V gene TRBV6-2 or TRBV6-3. Germline assignment: CDR1 MNHEY and CDR2 SVGEGT. The CDR3 is 14 residues long. CDR3 sequence: CASSLPVGNTEAFF.

J is TRBJ2-7 and V is TRBV18; the TRBD1 assignment by TCRdb is unverifiable without DNA. The CDR3 totals 14 residues. The V gene's germline CDR1 is KGHSH and CDR2 LQKENI. The CDR3 loop is CASSPPGRGPEQYF.

This chain uses TRBV15 with TRBJ2-6. The CDR3 has 16 amino acids. Germline CDR1 LNHNV, CDR2 YYDKDF (reference sequence). The CDR3 is CATSTGVTSGANVLTF.

The gene calls are TRBV7-2 and TRBJ1-1; TCRdb's D call of TRBD1 is untestable without DNA. CDR1 is SGHTA, CDR2 FQGNSA, per germline. The CDR3 runs to 15 residues. CDR3 amino acids: CASSTDRALGTEAFF.

V and J are TRBV5-6 and TRBJ2-1. The CDR3 runs to 16 residues. The V gene's germline CDR1 is SGHDT and CDR2 YYEEEE. This chain's CDR3 is CASSLGQLRRYNEQFF.

The gene calls are TRBV5-4 and TRBJ2-1. Germline V gene sequence: CDR1 SGHNT, CDR2 YYREEE (reference sequence). The CDR3 contains 14 residues. The CDR3 loop is CASSLGSNNNEQFF.

The gene calls are TRBV6-4 and TRBJ2-2; TCRdb's D call of TRBD1 is untestable without DNA. Germline values: CDR1 MRHNA, CDR2 SNTAGT. The length of the CDR3 is 18 residues. The CDR3 reads CASSRHSAQGENTGELFF.

The V and J genes are TRBV18 and TRBJ2-7. Germline loops: CDR1 KGHSH, CDR2 LQKENI. The CDR3 is made up of 13 amino acids. The CDR3 spells CASSPSSSYEQYF.

This chain links TRBV4-1 with TRBJ2-1; TCRdb selects TRBD1, and the lack of DNA leaves this call unchecked. From germline, CDR1 is MGHRA and CDR2 YSYEKL. The CDR3 runs 16 residues. CDR3 sequence reads: CASSRTTGGAGNEQFF.

The gene calls are TRBV6-1 and TRBJ2-3; lacking DNA, the TRBD1 call made by TCRdb goes unchecked. The length of the CDR3 is 14 residues. CDR1 MNHNS and CDR2 SASEGT come from the germline V gene. The CDR3 loop is CASSDRGGRDTQYF.

The chain has TRBV4-1 and TRBJ1-5; TCRdb's D gene call, TRBD1, goes unchecked for lack of DNA. The germline CDR1 and CDR2 sequences are MGHRA and YSYEKL. The CDR3 consists of 15 residues. CDR3 sequence: CASSPGGGGGQPQHF.

CDR3 sequence: CASSPLRGQGETQYF. The rearrangement links TRBV5-1 to TRBJ2-5; no DNA is available, so the TRBD1 call from TCRdb remains unchecked. The germline V gene encodes CDR1 SGHRS and CDR2 YFSETQ. This CDR3 region has 15 residues.

The rearrangement links TRBV6-5 to TRBJ1-2; TCRdb reports TRBD1, a call that lacks DNA to check it against. Germline V gene data show CDR1 as MNHEY and CDR2 as SVGAGI. The CDR3 sequence is 15 residues long. CDR3 sequence: CASSYQGQTNYGYTF.

The rearrangement uses TRBV6-1 and TRBJ2-4. Germline values: CDR1 MNHNS, CDR2 SASEGT. This CDR3 has 14 amino acids. The CDR3 loop is CASSRGLGKNIQYF.